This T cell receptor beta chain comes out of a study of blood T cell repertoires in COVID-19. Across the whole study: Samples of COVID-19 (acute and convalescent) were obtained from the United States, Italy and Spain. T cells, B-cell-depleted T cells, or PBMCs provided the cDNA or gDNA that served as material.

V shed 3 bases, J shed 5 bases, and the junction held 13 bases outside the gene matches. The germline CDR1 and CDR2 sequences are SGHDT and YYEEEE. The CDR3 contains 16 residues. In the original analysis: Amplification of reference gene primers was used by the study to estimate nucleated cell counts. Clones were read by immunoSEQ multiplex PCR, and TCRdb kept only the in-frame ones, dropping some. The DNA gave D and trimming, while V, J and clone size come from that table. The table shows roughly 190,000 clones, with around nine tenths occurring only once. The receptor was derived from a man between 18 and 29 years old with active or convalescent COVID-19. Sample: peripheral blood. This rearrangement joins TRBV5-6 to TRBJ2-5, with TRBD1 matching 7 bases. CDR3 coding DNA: TGTGCCAGCAGCTACCGGGACAGCCGAGGAGATGAGACCCAGTACTTC. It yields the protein CASSYRDSRGDETQYF.